This TCR beta chain derives from a study of long-term antiretroviral therapy in people with HIV. Overall study context: First collections came about a decade before the 2015 immediate-ART recommendation.

Worth noting for this clone: Its antigen is not known.

An immunoSEQ assay, version v3.0, was performed at survey level. The assay was immunoSEQ multiplex PCR, and TCRdb's table has in-frame clones only and misses some. Among about 11,000 clones listed, roughly 80% were seen once. The V gene lost 3 bases and the J gene lost 4 bases, with 12 bases spanning the gap. Germline V gene sequence: CDR1 SGHAT, CDR2 FQNNGV. This CDR3 has 15 residues. Study-level results: HIV repertoires spanned narrower CDR3 length ranges than controls. Collection of the blood, which took place between the mid-2000s and the late 2010s, possibly occurred under older ART regimens. Whichever time point was examined, clones expanded before ART dominated the repertoire.

V is TRBV11-2 and J is TRBJ2-2; D may be TRBD1 (5 bases). The sequencing used unsorted PBMCs, collected 7 to 7.5 years after starting antiretroviral therapy. This TCR was recovered from a man aged 45-65 years with HIV. The CDR3 bases are TGTGCCAGCAGCTTTGTTAGGGGTTTCACCGGGGAGCTGTTTTTT. Its protein product is CASSFVRGFTGELFF. Based on the CDR3 plus reference TRBV11-2 and TRBJ2-2, the full variable domain is EAGVAQSPRYKIIEKRQSVAFWCNPISGHATLYWYQQILGQGPKLLIQFQNNGVVDDSQLPKDRFSAERLKGVDSTLKIQPAKLEDSAVYLCASSFVRGFTGELFFGEGSRLTVL.